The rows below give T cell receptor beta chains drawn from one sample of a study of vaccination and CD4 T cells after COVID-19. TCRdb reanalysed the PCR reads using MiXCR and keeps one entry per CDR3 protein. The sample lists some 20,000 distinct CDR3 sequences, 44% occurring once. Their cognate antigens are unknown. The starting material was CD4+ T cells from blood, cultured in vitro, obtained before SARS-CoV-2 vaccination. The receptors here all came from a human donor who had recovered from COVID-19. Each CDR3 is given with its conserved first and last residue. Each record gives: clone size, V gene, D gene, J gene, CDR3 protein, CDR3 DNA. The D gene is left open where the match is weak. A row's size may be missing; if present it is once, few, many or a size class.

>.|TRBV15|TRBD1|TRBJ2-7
CATSRTQGAFSYEQYF
TGTGCCACCAGCAGAACTCAGGGGGCTTTCAGCTACGAGCAGTACTTC
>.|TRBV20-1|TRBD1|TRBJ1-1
CSADDLGTGDTEAFF
TGCAGTGCCGACGATCTCGGGACAGGAGACACTGAAGCTTTCTTT
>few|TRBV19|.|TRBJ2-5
CASSIPGRETQYF
TGTGCCAGTAGTATTCCGGGACGGGAGACCCAGTACTTC
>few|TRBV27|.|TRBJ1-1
CASSLWRDTEAFF
TGTGCCAGCAGTTTATGGAGGGACACTGAAGCTTTCTTT
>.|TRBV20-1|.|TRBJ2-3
CSARARVISTDTQYF
TGCAGTGCTAGAGCCAGGGTGATTAGCACAGATACGCAGTATTTT
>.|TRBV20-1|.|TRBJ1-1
CSATRRQLNTEAFF
TGCAGTGCTACTAGAAGACAGCTGAACACTGAAGCTTTCTTT
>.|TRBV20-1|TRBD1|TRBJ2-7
CSASFDRGEQYF
TGCAGTGCTAGTTTCGACAGGGGCGAGCAGTACTTC
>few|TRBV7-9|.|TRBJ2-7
CASSLEGQHPLEQYF
TGTGCCAGCAGCTTAGAGGGACAACACCCTTTAGAGCAGTACTTC
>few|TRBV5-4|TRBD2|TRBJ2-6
CASSPGGGTGANVLTF
TGTGCCAGCAGCCCGGGGGGAGGAACTGGGGCCAACGTCCTGACTTTC
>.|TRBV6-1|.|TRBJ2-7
CASSPTPREQYF
TGTGCCAGCAGTCCAACACCGAGAGAGCAGTACTTC
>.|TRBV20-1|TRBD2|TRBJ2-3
CSARTGLAASTDTQYF
TGCAGTGCTAGAACGGGACTAGCGGCAAGCACAGATACGCAGTATTTT
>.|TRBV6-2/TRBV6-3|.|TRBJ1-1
CASSYWGLGDTEAFF
TGTGCCAGCAGTTACTGGGGGCTTGGGGACACTGAAGCTTTCTTT
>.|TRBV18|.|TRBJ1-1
CASSPGGTNTEAFF
TGTGCCAGCTCACCTGGAGGGACGAACACTGAAGCTTTCTTT
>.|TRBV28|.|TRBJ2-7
CASSSTYEQYF
TGTGCCAGCAGTTCCACCTACGAGCAGTACTTC
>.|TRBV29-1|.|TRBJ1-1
CSVDPQLEAFF
TGCAGCGTTGATCCCCAGCTTGAAGCTTTCTTT
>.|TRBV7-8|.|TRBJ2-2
CASSLVRGSGELFF
TGTGCCAGCAGCTTAGTTAGGGGCTCCGGGGAGCTGTTTTTT
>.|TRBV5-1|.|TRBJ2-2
CASTPGAVTGELFF
TGCGCCAGCACCCCCGGCGCGGTCACCGGGGAGCTGTTTTTT
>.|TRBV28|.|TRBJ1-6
CASSLNLYRFNSPLHF
TGTGCCAGCAGCCTTAATCTATACAGGTTTAATTCACCCCTCCACTTT
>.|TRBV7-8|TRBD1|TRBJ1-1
CASNHQGAGTYTEAFF
TGTGCCAGCAACCATCAGGGGGCGGGGACCTACACTGAAGCTTTCTTT
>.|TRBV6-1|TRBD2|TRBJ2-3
CASRDSGGTDTQYF
TGTGCCAGCAGAGATAGCGGGGGTACAGATACGCAGTATTTT
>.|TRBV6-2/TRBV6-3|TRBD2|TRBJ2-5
CASSYPGLAGAGETQYF
TGTGCCAGCAGTTACCCCGGACTAGCGGGAGCTGGGGAGACCCAGTACTTC
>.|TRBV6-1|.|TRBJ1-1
CASRPPTRSEAFF
TGTGCCAGCAGGCCCCCGACAAGGTCTGAAGCTTTCTTT
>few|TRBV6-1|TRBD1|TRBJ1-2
CASSRSGTGDYGYTF
TGTGCCAGCAGTCGCTCGGGGACAGGGGACTATGGCTACACCTTC
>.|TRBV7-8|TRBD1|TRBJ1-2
CASSLVVLQGETNYGYTF
TGTGCCAGCAGCTTAGTCGTTTTGCAGGGGGAGACTAACTATGGCTACACCTTC
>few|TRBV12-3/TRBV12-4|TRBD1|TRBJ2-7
CASSPDRAHEQYF
TGTGCCAGCAGCCCAGACAGGGCCCACGAGCAGTACTTC
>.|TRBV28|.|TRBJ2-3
CASSTRSGKDTQYF
TGTGCCAGCAGTACCCGATCAGGGAAAGATACGCAGTATTTT
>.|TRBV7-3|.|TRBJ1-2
CATNRLGGREEGYGYTF
TGTGCCACAAACCGTTTAGGGGGGCGAGAGGAGGGCTATGGCTACACCTTC
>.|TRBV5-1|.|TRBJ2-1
CASSRLAGNNEQFF
TGCGCCAGCAGCCGCTTGGCGGGGAACAATGAGCAGTTCTTC
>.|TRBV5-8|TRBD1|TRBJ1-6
CASSLEKGQLHSPLHF
TGTGCCAGCAGCTTGGAGAAGGGACAGTTACATTCACCCCTCCACTTT
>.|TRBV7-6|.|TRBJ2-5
CASSIQETQYF
TGTGCCAGCAGCATACAAGAGACCCAGTACTTC
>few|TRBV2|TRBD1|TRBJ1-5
CARGTGASNQPQHF
TGTGCCAGGGGGACAGGGGCAAGCAATCAGCCCCAGCATTTT
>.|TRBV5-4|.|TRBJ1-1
CASSPPGHAGSTEAFF
TGTGCCAGCAGCCCGCCGGGACACGCTGGGAGCACTGAAGCTTTCTTT
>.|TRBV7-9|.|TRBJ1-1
CASSFSGGEAFF
TGTGCCAGCAGTTTCTCCGGGGGTGAAGCTTTCTTT
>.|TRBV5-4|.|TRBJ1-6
CASSTAGDLNSPLHF
TGTGCCAGCAGCACCGCGGGGGACCTCAATTCACCCCTCCACTTT
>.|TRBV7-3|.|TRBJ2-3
CASSSAGRTAGFTDTQYF
TGTGCCAGCAGCTCCGCCGGGAGGACAGCAGGATTCACAGATACGCAGTATTTT
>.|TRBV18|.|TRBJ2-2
CASSPLSADTGELFF
TGTGCCAGCTCACCATTGAGCGCAGACACCGGGGAGCTGTTTTTT
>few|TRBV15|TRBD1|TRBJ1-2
CATSRGSQGAYGYTF
TGTGCCACCAGCAGAGGCTCTCAGGGGGCCTATGGCTACACCTTC
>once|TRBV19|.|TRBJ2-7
CASADGGRPTYEQYF
TGTGCCAGTGCAGATGGGGGGAGGCCAACCTACGAGCAGTACTTC
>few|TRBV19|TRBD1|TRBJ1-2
CASSIDQGARANYGYTF
TGTGCCAGTAGTATCGATCAGGGGGCGCGGGCTAACTATGGCTACACCTTC
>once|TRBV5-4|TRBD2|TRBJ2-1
CASSREVLAGTYNEQFF
TGTGCCAGTAGCCGAGAGGTACTAGCGGGGACATACAATGAGCAGTTCTTC
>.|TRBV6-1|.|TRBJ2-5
CASSRAQRETQYF
TGTGCCAGCAGTAGGGCACAAAGGGAGACCCAGTACTTC
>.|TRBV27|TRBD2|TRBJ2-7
CASSLGGRAYEQYF
TGTGCCAGCAGTTTAGGGGGGAGGGCCTACGAGCAGTACTTC
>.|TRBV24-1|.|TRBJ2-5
CATSDGTIQETQYF
TGTGCCACCAGTGATGGGACAATCCAAGAGACCCAGTACTTC
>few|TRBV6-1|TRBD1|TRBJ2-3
CASSTRDRADTQYF
TGTGCCAGCAGTACCCGGGACAGGGCAGATACGCAGTATTTT
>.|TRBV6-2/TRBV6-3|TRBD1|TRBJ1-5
CASSSVDRFSNQPQHF
TGTGCCAGCAGTTCTGTGGACAGGTTCAGCAATCAGCCCCAGCATTTT